Following are 17 T cell receptor beta chains from one sample sequenced in a study of T cell responses to AZD1222 COVID-19 vaccine. Using immunoSEQ multiplex PCR, the repertoire was profiled, and TCRdb retains in-frame clones only, with some absent. The sample comprises approximately 150,000 clones, roughly 92% of which are singletons, and roughly 1.3% rests with the top ten. Here the sequenced sample was peripheral blood, taken on day 0 of AZD1222 vaccination. The receptors were sampled from an adult in good health.

The rearrangement joins TRBV7-2 to TRBJ1-2, with TRBD1 matching 7 bases. There are 14 residues in the CDR3. V gave up 5 bases and J gave up 7 bases; unmatched junction bases: 10. Germline V gene data show CDR1 as SGHTA and CDR2 as FQGNSA. The CDR3 coding sequence is TGTGCCAGCAGCATCTCCGGGACAGTTGTTGGCTACACCTTC. Encoded protein: CASSISGTVVGYTF.

The chain uses TRBV4-2 and TRBJ2-1; D is perhaps TRBD2 (5 bases). The CDR3 totals 17 residues. The germline gives CDR1 LGHNA, CDR2 YNFKEQ. The germline V and J ends were trimmed by 2 bases and 0 bases, with 14 bases remaining between them. The CDR3 spells CASSQSWTQSSYNEQFF. In DNA, the CDR3 is TGTGCCAGCAGCCAATCCTGGACTCAGAGCTCCTACAATGAGCAGTTCTTC.

J is TRBJ2-7 and V is TRBV5-8; no definite D call. Trimming took off 0 bases at V and 0 bases at J, with 7 bases between the two ends. The germline V gene has CDR1 SGHTS and CDR2 YDEGEE. There are 14 residues in the CDR3. CDR3 nucleotides: TGTGCCAGCAGCTTGGGTGGGAACTCCTACGAGCAGTACTTC. It yields the protein CASSLGGNSYEQYF.

The chain uses TRBV10-3 and TRBJ2-3; the D gene could be TRBD1 or TRBD2 (7 bases each). Germline V gene data show CDR1 as ENHRY and CDR2 as SYGVKD. V was clipped by 4 bases and J by 2 bases, with 13 bases between them. This CDR3 has 15 amino acids. The CDR3 region is CAISGGGQHTDTQYF. For the CDR3, the DNA is TGTGCCATCAGTGGGGGGGGACAGCACACAGATACGCAGTATTTT.

V usage is TRBV2 and J usage is TRBJ1-1, with D hard to call. This CDR3 has 12 residues. The ends were cut back, 5 bases at V and 5 bases at J, with 9 bases in the middle. Per the germline V gene, CDR1 is SNHLY and CDR2 is FYNNEI. The CDR3 DNA follows: TGTGCCAGCAGTTACATACGGACTGAAGCTTTCTTT. This sequence encodes CASSYIRTEAFF.

The chain uses TRBV19 and TRBJ2-3; 10 bases align to TRBD2. The CDR3 has 15 residues. Germline V gene lookup returns CDR1 LNHDA and CDR2 SQIVND (reference sequence). V lost 5 bases, J lost 5 bases, and 7 bases stayed unmatched. CDR3 protein: CASSPQREGGDTQYF. The CDR3 DNA sequence: TGTGCCAGTAGTCCTCAGCGGGAGGGAGGAGATACGCAGTATTTT.

The chain has TRBV4-2 and TRBJ1-2; 7 bases map to TRBD1. CDR1 and CDR2 from the germline V gene are LGHNA and YNFKEQ. There are 17 residues in the CDR3. After removal of 1 base from V and 4 bases from J, the junction contained 12 bases not matched to a gene. CDR3 sequence reads: CASSQGVRDSIFYGYTF. In DNA form, the CDR3 reads TGTGCCAGCAGCCAAGGGGTTAGGGACAGCATCTTCTATGGCTACACCTTC.

V gene TRBV6-6 combines with J gene TRBJ1-5; no definite D call. Trimming cost V 5 bases and J 11 bases, with 10 bases left between them. Germline lookup yields CDR1 MNHNY and CDR2 SVGAGI (reference sequence). CDR3 length: 11 amino acids. The CDR3: CASSPRWAQHF. The CDR3 DNA reads TGTGCCAGCAGTCCCAGATGGGCCCAGCATTTT.

Note on this clone: Relative to the germline gene, one junction end is altered; a read error may explain this. The V call is TRBV7-7, the J call TRBJ1-1; D not resolved. Germline loops: CDR1 SSHAT, CDR2 FNYEAQ (reference sequence). This CDR3 comprises 13 residues. The CDR3 spells CASSLGRETEAFF. Here the CDR3 DNA reads TGTGCTAGCAGCTTAGGGCGTGAGACTGAAGCTTTCTTT.

This chain uses TRBV2 with TRBJ2-7, with 15 bases matching TRBD2. V shed 8 bases, J shed 10 bases, and the junction held 9 bases outside the gene matches. The CDR3 is 14 residues long. The germline CDR1 and CDR2 sequences are SNHLY and FYNNEI. CDR3 residues: CASLDRGLAGGQYF. As DNA, the CDR3 is TGTGCCAGCTTAGACAGGGGACTAGCGGGAGGACAGTACTTC.

The chain combines TRBV4-1 with TRBJ1-2; D not resolved. Germline-derived CDR1 and CDR2 are MGHRA and YSYEKL. This CDR3 region has 13 residues. Trimming cost V 5 bases and J 5 bases, with 12 bases left between them. CDR3 in amino acids: CASSSEGKYGYTF. CDR3 in DNA: TGCGCCAGCAGCTCGGAGGGAAAATATGGCTACACCTTC.

The chain couples TRBV20-1 to TRBJ1-4; 7 bases are a match to TRBD1. Per germline, CDR1 DFQATT and CDR2 SNEGSKA (reference sequence). The length of the CDR3 is 14 residues. V gave up 3 bases and J gave up 9 bases; unmatched junction bases: 10. This CDR3 reads CSASEAGGGKKLFF. CDR3 nucleotides: TGCAGTGCTAGTGAGGCAGGGGGGGGTAAAAAACTGTTTTTT.

The chain joins TRBV19 to TRBJ2-3, with D unclear. From germline, CDR1 is LNHDA and CDR2 SQIVND (reference sequence). V lost 3 bases and J lost 0, with 10 bases in between. CDR3 length: 15 amino acids. CDR3 region: CASSIAPTSTDTQYF. CDR3 nucleotide sequence: TGTGCCAGTAGTATCGCACCCACTAGCACAGATACGCAGTATTTT.

This chain links TRBV2 with TRBJ1-1; tentative D call: TRBD1 (5 bases). V was trimmed by 6 bases and J by 5 bases, leaving 13 bases between them. Looked up from germline, CDR1 is SNHLY and CDR2 is FYNNEI. CDR3 length equals 13 residues. CDR3 sequence (DNA): TGTGCCAGCAGCCTCGAGGGGAGAACTGAAGCTTTCTTT. It translates to CASSLEGRTEAFF.

V usage is TRBV10-3 and J usage is TRBJ1-2, with a possible D match to TRBD1 (5 bases). Germline V CDR1 and CDR2: ENHRY, SYGVKD. This CDR3 is 12 amino acids long. V was trimmed by 6 bases and J by 4 bases, leaving 9 bases between them. CDR3 coding DNA: TGTGCCATCAGCAGGGACCTCTATGGCTACACCTTC. Amino acid sequence: CAISRDLYGYTF.

This clone has only one observation. This chain links TRBV5-6 with TRBJ2-3; 7 bases agree with TRBD2. Germline V gene sequence: CDR1 SGHDT, CDR2 YYEEEE. This CDR3 comprises 16 residues. Trimming took 9 bases from V and 2 from J; bases not matched to a gene: 15. CDR3 nucleotides: TGTGCCACCCAATACGGGCGGGAGCCTTACACAGATACGCAGTATTTT. Its translation is CATQYGREPYTDTQYF.

The V and J genes are TRBV29-1 and TRBJ1-2; 7 nucleotides align to TRBD1. The germline V gene has CDR1 SQVTM and CDR2 ANQGSEA. This CDR3 has 15 residues. With V trimmed by 4 bases and J by 6 bases, 14 bases remained unmatched. The CDR3 reads CSVVGAGGAPDGYTF. The CDR3, as DNA: TGCAGCGTTGTAGGGGCAGGGGGGGCCCCTGATGGCTACACCTTC.